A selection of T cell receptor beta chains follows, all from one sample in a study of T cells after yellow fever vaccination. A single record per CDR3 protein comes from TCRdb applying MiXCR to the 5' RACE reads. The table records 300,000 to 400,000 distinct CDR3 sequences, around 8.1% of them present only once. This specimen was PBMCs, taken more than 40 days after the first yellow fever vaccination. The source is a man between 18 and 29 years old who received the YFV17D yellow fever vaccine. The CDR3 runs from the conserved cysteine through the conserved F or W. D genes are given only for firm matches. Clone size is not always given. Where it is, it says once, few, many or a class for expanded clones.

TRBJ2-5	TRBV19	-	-	TGTGCCAGTAGTATAGGGCGTGCTAGCGCGACCCAGTACTTC	CASSIGRASATQYF
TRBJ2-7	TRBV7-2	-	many	TGTGCCAGCAGCTTAGATCCGGGCTTGAACTACGAGCAGTACTTC	CASSLDPGLNYEQYF
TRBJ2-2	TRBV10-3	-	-	TGTGCCATCCAGGGGAACACCGGGGAGCTGTTTTTT	CAIQGNTGELFF
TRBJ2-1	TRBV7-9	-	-	TGTGCCAGCAGCACCCAGGGTTACAATGAGCAGTTCTTC	CASSTQGYNEQFF
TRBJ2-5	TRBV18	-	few	TGTGCCAGCTCGGAGCGGCAAGAGACCCAGTACTTC	CASSERQETQYF
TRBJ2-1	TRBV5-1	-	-	TGCGCCAGCAGCTTGGTTACCCGGAGCTCCTACAATGAGCAGTTCTTC	CASSLVTRSSYNEQFF
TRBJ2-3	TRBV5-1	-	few	TGCGCCAGCAGCTTGTATGGGCCGGCAGATACGCAGTATTTT	CASSLYGPADTQYF
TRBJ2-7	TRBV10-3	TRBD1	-	TGTGCCATCAGGGTACAGGGGACCCTCTACGAGCAGTACTTC	CAIRVQGTLYEQYF
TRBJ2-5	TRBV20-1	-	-	TGCAGTGCCACACTAGGGGAGACCCAGTACTTC	CSATLGETQYF
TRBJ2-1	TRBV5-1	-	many	TGCGCCAGCAGCTTGGACGGGCGCCACAATGAGCAGTTCTTC	CASSLDGRHNEQFF
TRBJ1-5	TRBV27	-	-	TGTGCCAGCAGTTTACGGGCAGAACGCAATCAGCCCCAGCATTTT	CASSLRAERNQPQHF
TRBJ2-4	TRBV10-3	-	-	TGTGCCATCGGCCAGGAGACAGTGGGGGGAAACATTCAGTACTTC	CAIGQETVGGNIQYF
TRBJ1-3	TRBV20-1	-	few	TGCAGTGCTAGAGAAGAAACCGGAAACACCATATATTTT	CSAREETGNTIYF
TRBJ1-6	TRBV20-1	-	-	TGCAGTGCTAACCCCCCGGGGGTTCAGGTCAATAATTCACCCCTCCACTTT	CSANPPGVQVNNSPLHF
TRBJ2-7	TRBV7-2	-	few	TGTGCCAGCAGCGCCAAACTACGATTGAGTGCCGCCGAGCAGTACTTC	CASSAKLRLSAAEQYF
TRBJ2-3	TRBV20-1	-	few	TGCAGTGCTAGAGGGGGCGCGACCTTCGGGGTAGATACGCAGTATTTT	CSARGGATFGVDTQYF
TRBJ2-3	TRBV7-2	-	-	TGTGCCAGCAGCTCGACTCCGGGTTCACAAAATGCGCAGTATTTT	CASSSTPGSQNAQYF
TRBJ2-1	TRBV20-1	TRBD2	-	TGCAGTGCTAGGAGTAGCGGGACGTACAATGAGCAGTTCTTC	CSARSSGTYNEQFF
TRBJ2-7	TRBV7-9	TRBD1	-	TGTGCCAGCAGCCCCCGGACAGGGCCCGACGAGCAGTACTTC	CASSPRTGPDEQYF
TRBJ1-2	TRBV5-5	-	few	TGTGCCAGCAGCTCCTTTCAGAGGGAGAGCTATGGCTACACCTTC	CASSSFQRESYGYTF
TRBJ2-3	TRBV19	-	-	TGTGCCAGTACCCACAGGGTAATCACAGATACGCAGTATTTT	CASTHRVITDTQYF
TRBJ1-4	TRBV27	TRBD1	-	TGTGCCAGCAGTTTTTCCGGGACAGGGATGAAAAAACTGTTTTTT	CASSFSGTGMKKLFF
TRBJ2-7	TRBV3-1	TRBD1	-	TGTGCCAGCAGCCAAGTATCTGGGACAGGGGACCACGAGCAGTACTTC	CASSQVSGTGDHEQYF
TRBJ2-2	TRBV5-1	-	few	TGCGCCAGCAGCTTAACCCCTTCGTCAGGGGTTAACACCGGGGAGCTGTTTTTT	CASSLTPSSGVNTGELFF
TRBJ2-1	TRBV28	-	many	TGTGCCAGCAGTGGAGGGATGTCCTACAATGAGCAGTTCTTC	CASSGGMSYNEQFF
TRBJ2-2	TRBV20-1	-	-	TGCAGTGCTAGGGTGGGGCAGGGGAACGGGGAGCTGTTTTTT	CSARVGQGNGELFF
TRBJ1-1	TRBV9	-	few	TGTGCCAGCAGCCCCACACGGGAAGCTTTCTTT	CASSPTREAFF
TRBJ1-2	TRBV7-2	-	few	TGTGCCAGCAGCCTAACAGGGCCCCCTGCTAACTATGGCTACACCTTC	CASSLTGPPANYGYTF